The next 18 T cell receptor beta chains were all read from a single sample in a study of cytomegalovirus exposure and HLA in healthy donors. PCR amplification relied on 60 Vbeta primers (plus 13 Jbeta primers). Sequenced by immunoSEQ multiplex PCR; TCRdb stores in-frame clones only, minus some. The sample holds over 75,000 clones; almost 80% are singletons and the top ten take 4.5% to 7%. The specimen was PBMCs. The receptors come from a female donor in good health and CMV-seronegative.

The rearrangement uses TRBV29-1 and TRBJ2-7, with 8 bases identical to TRBD2. V trimming: 4 bases; J trimming: 3 bases; junction bases outside the gene matches: 5. This CDR3 has 13 residues. The V gene's germline CDR1 is SQVTM and CDR2 ANQGSEA. This chain's CDR3 is CSVVSSGSYEQYF. The DNA of the CDR3 is TGCAGCGTTGTCTCCAGCGGGAGCTACGAGCAGTACTTC.

The J gene is TRBJ2-3, the V gene TRBV6-1; TRBD2 agrees at 7 bases. This CDR3 comprises 17 residues. Germline V gene data show CDR1 as MNHNS and CDR2 as SASEGT. V lost 4 bases, J lost 0 bases, and 10 bases stayed unmatched. The CDR3 DNA is TGTGCCAGCAGTGTCCTACCGGGCGGGAGAAGCACAGATACGCAGTATTTT. Its protein product is CASSVLPGGRSTDTQYF.

V and J are TRBV27 and TRBJ2-7, with D possibly matching TRBD2 (5 bases). Germline CDR1 and CDR2: MNHEY and SMNVEV (reference sequence). This CDR3 is built from 14 residues. V was clipped by 3 bases and J by 1 base, with 10 bases between them. The DNA of the CDR3 is TGTGCCAGCAGTTTCGGGATTAATTCCTACGAGCAGTACTTC. This gives the protein CASSFGINSYEQYF.

In its sample, this clone was seen a few times. The chain combines TRBV6-1 with TRBJ2-3, with 8 bases lining up with TRBD2. V was pared by 0 bases and J by 4 bases, with 9 bases of the junction left unmatched. CDR3 length equals 17 residues. CDR1 MNHNS and CDR2 SASEGT come from the germline V gene. The CDR3 reads CASSEAAWSGSADTQYF. The DNA of the CDR3 is TGTGCCAGCAGTGAAGCTGCTTGGAGCGGGAGTGCAGATACGCAGTATTTT.

The V gene is TRBV6-4, the J gene TRBJ2-1, with D tentatively TRBD2 (5 bases). The CDR3 is made up of 15 amino acids. Germline lookup yields CDR1 MRHNA and CDR2 SNTAGT. V was trimmed by 2 bases and J by 4 bases, leaving 12 bases between them. CDR3 nucleotides: TGTGCCAGCAGTGACGCAGCGGCCCTATACAATGAGCAGTTCTTC. This sequence encodes CASSDAAALYNEQFF.

DNA of the CDR3: TGTGCCAGCAGTGTCGGACAGCTCAAAGAGACCCAGTACTTC. This codes for CASSVGQLKETQYF. This chain connects TRBV28 to TRBJ2-5; D is possibly TRBD1 (6 bases). The V gene lost 5 bases and the J gene lost 3 bases, with 13 bases spanning the gap. The CDR3 totals 14 residues. The germline gives CDR1 MDHEN, CDR2 SYDVKM.

This clone was seen a single time. In DNA, the CDR3 is TGTGCCAGCAGCCCCCGGAGGAGTGAAAAACTGTTTTTT. This encodes CASSPRRSEKLFF. This chain uses TRBV7-9 with TRBJ1-4; unclear D gene. The CDR3 consists of 13 residues. From germline, CDR1 is SEHNR and CDR2 FQNEAQ (reference sequence). Trimming cost V 5 bases and J 7 bases, with 11 bases left between them.

The rearrangement joins TRBV15 to TRBJ1-1; tentative D call: TRBD1 (6 bases). V lost 1 base and J 11 bases, leaving 14 bases between the germline ends. This CDR3 has 13 residues. Germline V gives CDR1 LNHNV, CDR2 YYDKDF (reference sequence). The CDR3 loop reads CATSRANQGMAFF. The CDR3 DNA sequence: TGTGCCACCAGCAGAGCCAACCAGGGGATGGCTTTCTTT.

This clone was seen only once. The genes are TRBV4-1 and TRBJ1-3, with unresolved D. Germline assignment: CDR1 MGHRA and CDR2 YSYEKL. The ends were cut back, 1 base at V and 0 bases at J, with 7 bases in the middle. The length of the CDR3 is 15 residues. The CDR3 is CASSQVSFSGNTIYF. For the CDR3, the DNA is TGCGCCAGCAGCCAAGTTTCCTTCTCTGGAAACACCATATATTTT.

The chain uses TRBV4-2 and TRBJ2-1; the match to TRBD2 covers 8 bases. The germline V gene has CDR1 LGHNA and CDR2 YNFKEQ. The CDR3 sequence is 16 residues long. The junction had 12 bases not matched to a gene; V was cut back by 2 bases and J by 9 bases. CDR3 sequence reads: CASSQTQDREGSEQFF. In DNA, the CDR3 is TGTGCCAGCAGCCAAACCCAAGATCGGGAGGGGAGTGAGCAGTTCTTC.

This rearrangement joins TRBV15 to TRBJ1-1; the match to TRBD1 covers 7 bases. V trimming: 3 bases; J trimming: 1 base; junction bases outside the gene matches: 5. CDR3 length equals 15 residues. Germline-derived CDR1 and CDR2 are LNHNV and YYDKDF (reference sequence). The CDR3 DNA sequence: TGTGCCACCAGCAGGGATTGGACAGGGAACACTGAAGCTTTCTTT. It yields the protein CATSRDWTGNTEAFF. Variable domain in full (rest from reference TRBV15 and TRBJ1-1): DAMVIQNPRYQVTQFGKPVTLSCSQTLNHNVMYWYQQKSSQAPKLLFHYYDKDFNNEADTPDNFQSRRPNTSFCFLDIRSPGLGDTAMYLCATSRDWTGNTEAFFGQGTRLTVV.

CDR3 residues: CASSPGTVSGNTIYF. The CDR3 DNA follows: TGCGCCAGCAGCCCAGGCACAGTCTCTGGAAACACCATATATTTT. The rearrangement uses TRBV5-1 and TRBJ1-3; D uncertain. Trimming cost V 4 bases and J 0 bases, with 11 bases left between them. This CDR3 is built from 15 residues. Germline V gene lookup returns CDR1 SGHRS and CDR2 YFSETQ.

The V gene is TRBV30, the J gene TRBJ1-6, with D perhaps TRBD1 (5 bases). The CDR3 consists of 12 residues. CDR1 is GTSNPN, CDR2 SVGIG, per germline (reference sequence). Trimming shortened V by 0 bases and J by 13 bases, and 10 bases separated the two germline ends. The CDR3 DNA follows: TGTGCCTGGAGTGTGCAGGGTTGGCCCCTCCACTTT. Translating it yields CAWSVQGWPLHF.

This sequence joins TRBV19 and TRBJ2-7, with 10 bases that match TRBD2. V shed 3 bases and J 12 bases; nucleotides not matched to a gene: 14. This CDR3 is 15 amino acids long. CDR1 LNHDA and CDR2 SQIVND come from the germline V gene (reference sequence). The CDR3 coding sequence is TGTGCCAGTAGTATCGAGTACCAGCGGGAGGGCTTCAGGTACTTC. Translating it yields CASSIEYQREGFRYF.

This chain connects TRBV28 to TRBJ1-2; 7 positions match TRBD1. Germline V gives CDR1 MDHEN, CDR2 SYDVKM. This CDR3 is 14 amino acids long. Trimming at V came to 6 bases and at J to 1 base, leaving 5 bases not matched to a gene. CDR3 amino acids: CASSRQGNNYGYTF. Here the CDR3 DNA reads TGTGCCAGCAGCCGACAGGGCAATAACTATGGCTACACCTTC.

The chain links TRBV28 to TRBJ1-1; maybe TRBD1 (5 bases). The CDR3 covers 14 residues. Deletions cut 1 base from V and 1 base from J, with 7 bases between. Germline V gives CDR1 MDHEN, CDR2 SYDVKM. CDR3 sequence (DNA): TGTGCCAGCAGTTTATTAGGGGCGAACACTGAAGCTTTCTTT. Encoded protein: CASSLLGANTEAFF. The variable domain in full, with the rest retrieved from reference TRBV28 and TRBJ1-1, is DVKVTQSSRYLVKRTGEKVFLECVQDMDHENMFWYRQDPGLGLRLIYFSYDVKMKEKGDIPEGYSVSREKKERFSLILESASTNQTSMYLCASSLLGANTEAFFGQGTRLTVV.

The chain joins TRBV6-1 to TRBJ2-7; 10 nucleotides line up with TRBD2. In germline, CDR1 is MNHNS, CDR2 SASEGT. The CDR3 has 15 residues. The V and J ends lost 5 bases and 2 bases, in that order; junction bases with no gene match: 6. Here the CDR3 DNA reads TGTGCCAGCAGTTTCCGGACTAGCGGCACCTACGAGCAGTACTTC. It translates to CASSFRTSGTYEQYF.

The chain uses TRBV28 and TRBJ1-2; possible D gene TRBD1, 6 bases. V dropped 1 base and J dropped 7 bases, with 13 bases sitting between them. This CDR3 spans 14 amino acids. The V gene's germline CDR1 is MDHEN and CDR2 SYDVKM. CDR3 sequence reads: CASSLSGGRLGYTF. CDR3 DNA sequence: TGTGCCAGCAGTTTATCCGGGGGGCGTCTTGGCTACACCTTC.